One sample yielded the 9 T cell receptor beta chains listed below, sequenced in a study of siplizumab effects on memory and regulatory T cells. Kept together in coculture, the mixed lymphocyte reaction cells spent less than seven days at 37°C. Sequencing used immunoSEQ multiplex PCR; TCRdb keeps in-frame clones, though not all of them. The table has 20,000 or so clones, about 45% seen once; the top ten hold approximately 6%. No antigen has been identified for these receptors. Sample: CFSE-low (dividing) CD4+ T cells sorted from an allogeneic mixed lymphocyte reaction. These receptors were taken from a human donor in good health; the cells came from an allogeneic mixed lymphocyte reaction. Some clones in this sample may be carry-over from other donors' samples.

The rearrangement links TRBV11-2 to TRBJ2-1; the match to TRBD1 covers 8 bases. The CDR3 is 12 residues long. V lost 5 bases, J lost 13 bases, and 7 bases stayed unmatched. Looked up from germline, CDR1 is SGHAT and CDR2 is FQNNGV. Here the CDR3 reads CASSDYRGYQFF. Written as DNA, the CDR3 is TGTGCCAGCAGCGACTACAGGGGGTATCAGTTCTTC.

This clone was detected only a few times. The rearrangement uses TRBV18 and TRBJ1-6; TRBD1 agrees at 8 bases. The trim removed 2 bases at V and 5 bases at J, leaving 11 bases unmatched. In germline, CDR1 is KGHSH, CDR2 LQKENI. This CDR3 has 18 residues. The CDR3 loop reads CASSPDRGLIFNNSPLHF. DNA for the CDR3: TGTGCCAGCTCACCAGACAGGGGACTCATCTTCAATAATTCACCCCTCCACTTT.

The CDR3 DNA sequence: TGTGCCAGCAGCTTCTCGGGGGCCAACGTCCTGACTTTC. Residues: CASSFSGANVLTF. The chain carries TRBV13 and TRBJ2-6; D unresolved. CDR3 size: 13 residues. CDR1 PRHDT and CDR2 FYEKMQ come from the germline V gene (reference sequence). V lost 3 bases and J 4 bases, leaving 4 bases between the germline ends.

By share, this clone counts as medium-sized. This chain uses TRBV7-2 with TRBJ2-7; perhaps TRBD1 as D (6 bases). Trimming stripped 4 bases from V and 0 bases from J, with 13 bases between. The CDR3 contains 15 residues. Germline values: CDR1 SGHTA, CDR2 FQGNSA. This chain's CDR3 is CASSYDRLSSYEQYF. CDR3 sequence (DNA): TGTGCCAGCAGCTACGACAGGCTATCCTCCTACGAGCAGTACTTC.

This clone was picked up a small number of times. This chain uses TRBV6-5 with TRBJ1-2; 7 bases line up with TRBD1. V was clipped by 4 bases and J by 8 bases; unmatched bases: 10. CDR3 length: 14 amino acids. Germline CDR1 is MNHEY and CDR2 is SVGAGI. The CDR3 is CASSSSGQREGYTF. The CDR3 DNA sequence: TGTGCCAGCAGTTCGTCGGGACAGCGGGAGGGCTACACCTTC.

V gene TRBV6-5 combines with J gene TRBJ1-2; D gene uncertain. CDR3 length: 12 residues. From germline, CDR1 is MNHEY and CDR2 SVGAGI. The ends were cut back, 0 bases at V and 4 bases at J, with 3 bases in the middle. The chain's CDR3 is CASSYSGYGYTF. The CDR3 region has the DNA TGTGCCAGCAGTTACTCGGGCTATGGCTACACCTTC.

This clone is labeled as medium-sized (0.01 to 0.1%). The chain links TRBV18 to TRBJ1-5; D is ambiguous. The germline CDR1 and CDR2 sequences are KGHSH and LQKENI. This CDR3 region has 14 residues. Trimming left V 2 bases short and J 2 bases short, with 7 bases between. The CDR3, as DNA: TGTGCCAGCTCACCAAACGGTGGCAATCAGCCCCAGCATTTT. Protein: CASSPNGGNQPQHF.

The chain links TRBV6-5 to TRBJ1-3; D is uncertain. Germline lookup yields CDR1 MNHEY and CDR2 SVGAGI. The germline V and J ends were trimmed by 6 bases and 0 bases, with 12 bases remaining between them. The CDR3 contains 15 residues. CDR3 sequence (DNA): TGTGCCAGCAGCCTAACACACCCCTCTGGAAACACCATATATTTT. Encoded protein: CASSLTHPSGNTIYF.

This clone was detected once. The J gene is TRBJ2-5, the V gene TRBV7-2; 9 bases align to TRBD1. Germline V CDR1 and CDR2: SGHTA, FQGNSA. The CDR3 spans 15 residues. Trimming removed 1 base from V and 2 bases from J; junction bases left unmatched: 2. CDR3 coding DNA: TGTGCCAGCAGCTTAGTGGGACAGGGACAAGAGACCCAGTACTTC. Amino acids: CASSLVGQGQETQYF.